The 22 T cell receptor beta chains reported below all come from one sample, sequenced in a study of blood T cell repertoires in COVID-19. This table comes from immunoSEQ multiplex PCR, and its TCRdb copy is limited to in-frame clones, with some not included. Among 200,000 to 250,000 clones listed, approximately 90% were seen once. The sequenced sample was peripheral blood. All receptors derive from a man aged 55 to 70 with COVID-19, enrolled during active disease.

Here the CDR3 reads CSVEDRSEMRAEAFF. CDR3 sequence (DNA): TGCAGCGTGGAGGACAGAAGCGAAATGAGGGCTGAAGCTTTCTTT. The V gene is TRBV29-1, the J gene TRBJ1-1; weak D call: TRBD1 (6 bases). V was cut by 6 bases and J by 6 bases, with 23 bases left in between. The CDR3 spans 15 residues. Germline lookup yields CDR1 SQVTM and CDR2 ANQGSEA.

V is TRBV6-6 and J is TRBJ2-1, with TRBD2 as a possible D gene (6 bases). The CDR3 contains 14 residues. V dropped 2 bases and J dropped 10 bases, with 15 bases sitting between them. Germline values: CDR1 MNHNY, CDR2 SVGAGI (reference sequence). CDR3 sequence: CASSYQIPREEQFF. The DNA for the CDR3 is TGTGCCAGCAGTTACCAAATCCCCCGGGAGGAGCAGTTCTTC.

This clone was counted between two and nine times. This same CDR3 is encoded by further DNA sequences in the sample. This chain joins TRBV19 and TRBJ1-5; a weak D match, TRBD1 (6 bases). Germline CDR1 LNHDA, CDR2 SQIVND (reference sequence). The CDR3 loop spans 15 amino acids. Trimming took 5 bases from V and 0 from J, leaving 11 bases between them. The CDR3 nucleotides are TGTGCCAGTAGTTCTCAGGGGAATAGCAATCAGCCCCAGCATTTT. Its translation: CASSSQGNSNQPQHF. The full variable domain, its missing parts supplied by reference TRBV19 and TRBJ1-5, is DGGITQSPKYLFRKEGQNVTLSCEQNLNHDAMYWYRQDPGQGLRLIYYSQIVNDFQKGDIAEGYSVSREKKESFPLTVTSAQKNPTAFYLCASSSQGNSNQPQHFGDGTRLSIL.

This chain joins TRBV6-6 and TRBJ1-5; tentative D call: TRBD1 (5 bases). Trimming stripped 7 bases from V and 7 bases from J, with 17 bases between. Germline values: CDR1 MNHNY, CDR2 SVGAGI (reference sequence). This CDR3 contains 14 residues. CDR3 region: CASMLFRGNQPQHF. In DNA form, the CDR3 reads TGTGCCAGCATGCTATTTCGGGGGAACCAGCCCCAGCATTTT.

This clone was seen only once. The J gene is TRBJ2-7, the V gene TRBV6-1; D unresolved. The CDR3 totals 14 residues. With 2 bases removed from V and 5 bases from J, the gap between germline ends came to 13 bases. Germline V gene sequence: CDR1 MNHNS, CDR2 SASEGT. The CDR3 reads CASSELVEQDEQYF. The CDR3 nucleotides are TGTGCCAGCAGTGAACTCGTGGAGCAAGACGAGCAGTACTTC.

This clone was seen a single time. This chain connects TRBV5-8 to TRBJ1-3; D unresolved. The CDR3 runs 15 residues. Trimming left V 0 bases short and J 0 bases short, with 7 bases between. The germline CDR1 and CDR2 sequences are SGHTS and YDEGEE. CDR3 sequence reads: CASSLVYSSGNTIYF. CDR3 nucleotides: TGTGCCAGCAGCTTGGTATACAGCTCTGGAAACACCATATATTTT.

The rearrangement links TRBV12-3 or TRBV12-4 to TRBJ1-2; D may be TRBD1 (5 bases). Trimming removed 10 bases at V and 4 bases at J, with 13 bases between. The CDR3 spans 12 residues. CDR3 coding DNA: TGTGCCACCGGCAGGGATACCTATGGCTACACCTTC. It encodes CATGRDTYGYTF.

This clone has just one count. The CDR3 sequence is CASSPPDTGGRNEQYF. DNA for the CDR3: TGTGCCAGCTCACCACCCGATACAGGGGGCCGTAACGAGCAGTACTTC. The V gene is TRBV18, the J gene TRBJ2-7; 9 nucleotides agree with TRBD1. The CDR3 covers 16 residues. In germline, CDR1 is KGHSH, CDR2 LQKENI. The J segment lost 5 bases and the V segment lost 0 bases, leaving 8 bases of the junction unmatched.

The chain couples TRBV6-4 to TRBJ2-1; 11 nucleotides match TRBD2. CDR3 length: 16 residues. The V gene's germline CDR1 is MRHNA and CDR2 SNTAGT. V shed 5 bases, J shed 9 bases, and the junction held 12 bases outside the gene matches. CDR3 bases: TGTGCCAGCAGTCCAACCACTAGCGGGAGCAGTATTGAGCAGTTCTTC. Translated, it gives CASSPTTSGSSIEQFF.

This clone appeared a single time. J is TRBJ2-1 and V is TRBV4-1; TRBD1 aligns across 9 bases. With V trimmed by 4 bases and J by 5 bases, 6 bases remained unmatched. Per the germline V gene, CDR1 is MGHRA and CDR2 is YSYEKL. The CDR3 consists of 15 residues. In DNA form, the CDR3 reads TGCGCCAGCAGCCCGGGACAGGGAAATAACAATGAGCAGTTCTTC. This translates into CASSPGQGNNNEQFF.

The chain uses TRBV3-1 (or the pseudogene TRBV3-2) and TRBJ2-1, with 14 nucleotides matching TRBD2. The CDR3 totals 19 residues. Trimming cost V 6 bases and J 0 bases; bases outside gene matches: 10. Per the germline V gene, CDR1 is LGHDT and CDR2 is YNNKEL (reference sequence). DNA of the CDR3: TGTGCCAGCAGGGCCCGCCGACTAGCGGGGGGGCCCTCCTACAATGAGCAGTTCTTC. It yields the protein CASRARRLAGGPSYNEQFF.

The chain has TRBV7-9 and TRBJ1-5; TRBD1 aligns across 10 bases. The CDR3 is made up of 15 amino acids. Germline V gene lookup returns CDR1 SEHNR and CDR2 FQNEAQ (reference sequence). V gave up 1 base and J gave up 7 bases; unmatched junction bases: 4. CDR3 residues: CASSLGQGARQPQHF. In DNA, the CDR3 is TGTGCCAGCAGCTTAGGACAGGGGGCGCGACAGCCCCAGCATTTT.

V usage is TRBV5-4 and J usage is TRBJ2-5; TRBD2 aligns across 7 bases. J was trimmed by 2 bases and V by 0 bases; bases with no gene match: 7. The V gene's germline CDR1 is SGHNT and CDR2 YYREEE (reference sequence). This CDR3 region has 16 residues. The CDR3 coding sequence is TGTGCCAGCAGCTTGGTCGGCGGGGGAGGGCAAGAGACCCAGTACTTC. This translates into CASSLVGGGGQETQYF.

The chain uses TRBV14 and TRBJ2-7; tentative D call: TRBD2 (6 bases). Trimming pared 6 bases from V and 3 bases from J, leaving 18 bases between. CDR1 is SGHDN, CDR2 FVKESK, per germline. The length of the CDR3 is 15 residues. CDR3 bases: TGTGCCAGCAGTCGTAGGGGAGGTCTGGACTACGAGCAGTACTTC. Protein product: CASSRRGGLDYEQYF.

The chain uses TRBV28 and TRBJ2-4; unclear D gene. Between the trimmed V and J ends, which lost 8 bases and 7 bases, there was a span of 15 bases. The CDR3 spans 13 residues. CDR1 is MDHEN and CDR2 is SYDVKM in the germline V gene. The CDR3: CASQVSGLNIQYF. The CDR3, as DNA: TGTGCCAGCCAAGTTTCAGGTTTGAACATTCAGTACTTC. Supplemented by reference TRBV28 and TRBJ2-4, the full variable domain reads DVKVTQSSRYLVKRTGEKVFLECVQDMDHENMFWYRQDPGLGLRLIYFSYDVKMKEKGDIPEGYSVSREKKERFSLILESASTNQTSMYLCASQVSGLNIQYFGAGTRLSVL.

This sequence joins TRBV19 and TRBJ1-5; no reliable D call. CDR1 LNHDA and CDR2 SQIVND come from the germline V gene (reference sequence). CDR3 size: 15 residues. The V end lost 1 base, the J end lost 2 bases, and 9 bases lay between the germline ends. Written as DNA, the CDR3 is TGTGCCAGTAGTATAGCGGGTTTTGGCAATCAGCCCCAGCATTTT. The encoded protein is CASSIAGFGNQPQHF.

V is TRBV18 and J is TRBJ2-7, with a possible D match to TRBD1 (5 bases). Trimming shortened V by 3 bases and J by 5 bases, and 14 bases separated the two germline ends. The CDR3 is 14 residues long. Germline CDR1 KGHSH, CDR2 LQKENI. Here the CDR3 reads CASSPTTEGNEQYF. The CDR3 DNA reads as TGTGCCAGCTCACCTACGACAGAAGGGAACGAGCAGTACTTC.

The rearrangement uses TRBV2 and TRBJ1-2; weak D call: TRBD1 (6 bases). Looked up from germline, CDR1 is SNHLY and CDR2 is FYNNEI. CDR3 length equals 12 residues. V lost 7 bases to trimming and J lost 4 bases, with 10 bases between them. CDR3 amino acids: CASKVRGYGYTF. The CDR3 coding sequence is TGTGCCAGCAAGGTCAGGGGCTATGGCTACACCTTC.

This clone has only a few counts. The CDR3 loop is CASGVGGLGYNEQFF. Written as DNA, the CDR3 is TGTGCCAGCGGTGTTGGAGGCCTAGGATACAATGAGCAGTTCTTC. This chain uses TRBV9 with TRBJ2-1; maybe TRBD2 (5 bases). The CDR3 has 15 amino acids. Germline loops: CDR1 SGDLS, CDR2 YYNGEE. Between the trimmed V and J ends, which lost 7 bases and 4 bases, there was a span of 18 bases.

To note about this clone: The same CDR3 also results from other DNA sequences found in this sample. V and J are TRBV7-2 and TRBJ2-2; D is unresolved. The CDR3 loop spans 14 amino acids. Germline assignment: CDR1 SGHTA and CDR2 FQGNSA. With 4 bases removed from V and 4 bases from J, the gap between germline ends came to 10 bases. CDR3 amino acids: CASSSDLITGELFF. Here the CDR3 DNA reads TGTGCCAGCAGCTCCGACTTGATCACCGGGGAGCTGTTTTTT.

The chain combines TRBV18 with TRBJ1-5; TRBD1 aligns across 8 bases. The CDR3 extends over 16 amino acids. The germline gives CDR1 KGHSH, CDR2 LQKENI. The V segment lost 1 base and the J segment 2 bases; nucleotides outside the gene matches: 4. CDR3 region: CASSPQQGGGNQPQHF. CDR3 DNA sequence: TGTGCCAGCTCACCACAACAGGGGGGAGGCAATCAGCCCCAGCATTTT.

This clone is deemed large. J is TRBJ2-7 and V is TRBV4-2; 7 bases fit TRBD2. Looked up from germline, CDR1 is LGHNA and CDR2 is YNFKEQ. V lost 0 bases, J lost 2 bases, and 7 bases stayed unmatched. This CDR3 has 16 amino acids. CDR3 residues: CASSQDQNGGTYEQYF. Written as DNA, the CDR3 is TGTGCCAGCAGCCAAGATCAAAACGGGGGGACCTACGAGCAGTACTTC.